This TCR beta chain is drawn from a study of response to subunit inactivated influenza vaccine. Regarding the study as a whole: The study's authors posited that every seasonal influenza vaccination enlists few new T cells.

To note about this clonotype: Antigen unknown.

Trimming at V came to 5 bases and at J to 0 bases, leaving 7 bases not matched to a gene. CDR3 length equals 17 residues. CDR1 is DFQATT, CDR2 SNEGSKA, per germline (reference sequence). TCRdb reprocessed the RT-PCR reads with MiXCR, giving one entry per CDR3 protein. The profile shows around 650,000 distinct CDR3 sequences, more than 15% of them singletons. The source was PBMCs from blood, collected less than 13 days after vaccination. V is TRBV20-1 and J is TRBJ2-1; 13 positions match TRBD2. This TCR was sampled from a man between 45 and 60 years old who received an inactivated influenza vaccine. The CDR3 reads CSAWTSGGLPSYNEQFF. The DNA for the CDR3 is TGCAGTGCTTGGACTAGCGGGGGACTCCCCTCCTACAATGAGCAGTTCTTC.